One sample yielded the 8 T cell receptor beta chains listed below, sequenced in a study of beta chain features in type 1 diabetes. The authors reverse transcribed all of the isolated RNA, so sequencing captured expressed TCRB transcripts. Only in-frame clones appear in the TCRdb table, and some are missing; sequencing was by immunoSEQ multiplex PCR. The repertoire holds 450,000 to 600,000 clones, approximately 31% seen once, with 0.065% in the top ten. The sample was naive CD4+ T cells from blood. These receptors were obtained from a man younger than 35 in good health.

The chain joins TRBV4-1 to TRBJ2-5; 8 bases fit TRBD2. This CDR3 has 16 residues. Germline V gene lookup returns CDR1 MGHRA and CDR2 YSYEKL. Trimming removed 4 bases from V and 4 bases from J; junction bases left unmatched: 11. CDR3 amino acids: CASSPLGLVKRETQYF. DNA for the CDR3: TGCGCCAGCAGCCCCTTGGGACTAGTAAAACGAGAGACCCAGTACTTC.

The J gene is TRBJ2-3, the V gene TRBV5-5, with a tentative D call TRBD1 (5 bases). Germline V gene lookup returns CDR1 SGHKS and CDR2 YYEKEE (reference sequence). The CDR3 sequence is 13 residues long. V was clipped by 0 bases and J by 4 bases, with 6 bases between them. The CDR3 protein is CASSLGGPDTQYF. Here the CDR3 DNA reads TGTGCCAGCAGCTTGGGGGGCCCAGATACGCAGTATTTT.

The chain links TRBV9 to TRBJ2-1; 9 positions agree with TRBD2. V trimming: 4 bases; J trimming: 7 bases; junction bases outside the gene matches: 9. The CDR3 runs 15 residues. The germline V gene encodes CDR1 SGDLS and CDR2 YYNGEE. As DNA, the CDR3 is TGTGCCAGCAGCCCCCCTTGGCGGGGGGGGAATGAGCAGTTCTTC. This encodes CASSPPWRGGNEQFF. Looking up the rest from reference TRBV9 and TRBJ2-1 gives the full variable domain: DSGVTQTPKHLITATGQRVTLRCSPRSGDLSVYWYQQSLDQGLQFLIQYYNGEERAKGNILERFSAQQFPDLHSELNLSSLELGDSALYFCASSPPWRGGNEQFFGPGTRLTVL.

This clone was counted only a few times. Other DNA sequences from this sample encode an identical CDR3 as well. V and J are TRBV5-1 and TRBJ2-5; 7 nucleotides agree with TRBD1. Germline CDR1 SGHRS, CDR2 YFSETQ. V shed 4 bases and J 2 bases; nucleotides not matched to a gene: 2. The CDR3 sequence is 13 residues long. This CDR3 is CASSPRGQETQYF. The CDR3 coding sequence is TGCGCCAGCAGCCCCAGGGGGCAAGAGACCCAGTACTTC.

The chain joins TRBV7-9 to TRBJ2-3, with 9 positions matching TRBD2. This CDR3 is 15 amino acids long. J lost 2 bases, V lost 5 bases, and 5 bases had no gene match. The germline V gene has CDR1 SEHNR and CDR2 FQNEAQ (reference sequence). The CDR3 DNA reads as TGTGCCAGCAGCCTGGGACTAGCCAACACAGATACGCAGTATTTT. The encoded protein is CASSLGLANTDTQYF.

This clone has only a few counts. The chain recombines TRBV11-1 with TRBJ2-7; 7 bases map to TRBD2. V gave up 7 bases and J gave up 0 bases; unmatched junction bases: 12. CDR3 length: 16 amino acids. CDR1 and CDR2 (germline): SGHAT, FQDESV (reference sequence). The chain's CDR3 is CASTHPEGGTSYEQYF. The CDR3, as DNA: TGTGCCAGCACCCATCCAGAGGGAGGGACCTCCTACGAGCAGTACTTC. The whole variable domain, filled in from reference TRBV11-1 and TRBJ2-7, reads EAEVAQSPRYKITEKSQAVAFWCDPISGHATLYWYRQILGQGPELLVQFQDESVVDDSQLPKDRFSAERLKGVDSTLKIQPAELGDSAMYLCASTHPEGGTSYEQYFGPGTRLTVT.

The chain combines TRBV6-1 with TRBJ2-1; 12 nucleotides align to TRBD2. The length of the CDR3 is 19 residues. Losses at the gene ends were 2 bases for V and 5 bases for J; bases not matched to a gene: 13. Germline values: CDR1 MNHNS, CDR2 SASEGT. Here the CDR3 reads CASSELPRLAGDLNNEQFF. The CDR3 DNA reads as TGTGCCAGCAGTGAACTACCCAGACTAGCGGGAGACCTCAACAATGAGCAGTTCTTC.

The J gene is TRBJ2-7, the V gene TRBV15; perhaps TRBD1 as D (6 bases). This CDR3 is built from 11 residues. Deletions cut 4 bases from V and 8 bases from J, with 9 bases between. Germline loops: CDR1 LNHNV, CDR2 YYDKDF (reference sequence). The CDR3 protein is CATSTGQQQYF. The DNA of the CDR3 is TGTGCCACCAGCACCGGACAGCAGCAGTACTTC.